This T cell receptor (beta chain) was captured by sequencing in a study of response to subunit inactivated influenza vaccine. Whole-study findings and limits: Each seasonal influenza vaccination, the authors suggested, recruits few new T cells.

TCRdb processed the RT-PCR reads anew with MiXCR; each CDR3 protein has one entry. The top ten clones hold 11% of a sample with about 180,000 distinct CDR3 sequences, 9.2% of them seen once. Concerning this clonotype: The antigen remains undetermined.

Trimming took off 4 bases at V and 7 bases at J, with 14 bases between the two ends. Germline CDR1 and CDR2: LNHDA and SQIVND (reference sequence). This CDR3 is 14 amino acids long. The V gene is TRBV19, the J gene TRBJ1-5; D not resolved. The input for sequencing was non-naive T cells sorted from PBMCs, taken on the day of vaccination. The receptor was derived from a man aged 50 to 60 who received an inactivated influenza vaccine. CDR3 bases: TGTGCCAGTAGTAGCGCTGGGGTCAGGCAGCCCCAGCATTTT. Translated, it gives CASSSAGVRQPQHF. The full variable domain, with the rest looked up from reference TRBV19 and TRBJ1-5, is DGGITQSPKYLFRKEGQNVTLSCEQNLNHDAMYWYRQDPGQGLRLIYYSQIVNDFQKGDIAEGYSVSREKKESFPLTVTSAQKNPTAFYLCASSSAGVRQPQHFGDGTRLSIL.